This T cell receptor beta chain was observed in a study of T cell responses to AZD1222 COVID-19 vaccine. Findings and limits, study-wide: The study reported that nearly half of spike-specific TCRs target unmutated variant regions. Vaccine-associated CD4 TCRs ranged over spike, dominating at 160-218 and 743-854. Just a handful of people given AZD1222 tested seropositive at baseline.

Note on this clone: Its antigen is currently unknown.

TCRdb keeps only in-frame clones here, not all; method: immunoSEQ multiplex PCR. The data show 110,000 to 150,000 clones, 85% to 95% seen once. CDR1 is MNHEY, CDR2 SVGAGI, per germline. The CDR3 has 12 residues. V dropped 6 bases and J dropped 14; count of bases not matched to a gene: 10. The receptor was derived from an adult in good health. Specimen: peripheral blood, collected on day 0 of AZD1222 vaccination. This chain uses TRBV6-5 with TRBJ2-1; 7 bases match TRBD2. Here the CDR3 DNA reads TGTGCCAGCAGCCGAGGGAGGGCAGAGGAGTTCTTC. Its translation: CASSRGRAEEFF.